The entry below gives a single T cell receptor (beta chain) sequence along with its context. CDR1 and CDR2 (germline): MGHRA, YSYEKL. The V end was cut by 1 base, the J end by 4 bases, with 10 bases between. The CDR3 has 15 residues. This specimen belongs to a study of cytomegalovirus exposure and HLA in healthy donors. Primers included in the PCR were 60 Vbeta and 13 Jbeta primers. Using immunoSEQ multiplex PCR, the repertoire was profiled, and TCRdb retains in-frame clones only, with some absent. The repertoire holds roughly 100,000 clones, with over 9.5% as singletons. The source of this sequence is a man aged 35 to 55 in good health and CMV-seropositive. Sequences were obtained from PBMCs. The rearrangement joins TRBV4-1 to TRBJ2-2, with a tentative D call TRBD2 (5 bases). DNA of the CDR3: TGCGCCAGCAGCCAAGTTGGCGGACTCACCGGGGAGCTGTTTTTT. This codes for CASSQVGGLTGELFF.